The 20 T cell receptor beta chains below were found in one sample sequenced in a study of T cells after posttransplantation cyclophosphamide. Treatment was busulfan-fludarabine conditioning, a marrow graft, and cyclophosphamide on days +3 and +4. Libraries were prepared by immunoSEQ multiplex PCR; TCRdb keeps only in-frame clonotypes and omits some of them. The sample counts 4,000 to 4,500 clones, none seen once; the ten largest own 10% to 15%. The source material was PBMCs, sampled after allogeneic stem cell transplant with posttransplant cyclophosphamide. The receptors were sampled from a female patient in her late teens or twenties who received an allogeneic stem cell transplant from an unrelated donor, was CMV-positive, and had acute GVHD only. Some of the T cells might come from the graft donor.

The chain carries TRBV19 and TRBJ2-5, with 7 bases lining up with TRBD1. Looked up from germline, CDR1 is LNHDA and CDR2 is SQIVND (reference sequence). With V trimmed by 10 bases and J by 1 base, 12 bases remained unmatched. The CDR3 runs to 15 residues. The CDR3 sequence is CATTRTGSAQETQYF. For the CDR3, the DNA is TGTGCCACTACCCGGACAGGCTCAGCCCAAGAGACCCAGTACTTC.

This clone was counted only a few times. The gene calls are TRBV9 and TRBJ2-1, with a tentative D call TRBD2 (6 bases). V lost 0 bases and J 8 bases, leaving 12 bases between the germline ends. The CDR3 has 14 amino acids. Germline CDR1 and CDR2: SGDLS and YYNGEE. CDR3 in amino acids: CASSVGPGSYEQFF. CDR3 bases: TGTGCCAGCAGCGTAGGACCCGGGAGCTATGAGCAGTTCTTC.

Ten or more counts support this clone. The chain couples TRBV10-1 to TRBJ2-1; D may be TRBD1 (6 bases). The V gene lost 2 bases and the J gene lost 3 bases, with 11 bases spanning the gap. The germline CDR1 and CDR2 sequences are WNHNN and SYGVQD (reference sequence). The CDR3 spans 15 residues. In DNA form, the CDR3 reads TGCGCCAGCAGTGAGAGTCAGGGGAACTACAATGAGCAGTTCTTC. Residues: CASSESQGNYNEQFF.

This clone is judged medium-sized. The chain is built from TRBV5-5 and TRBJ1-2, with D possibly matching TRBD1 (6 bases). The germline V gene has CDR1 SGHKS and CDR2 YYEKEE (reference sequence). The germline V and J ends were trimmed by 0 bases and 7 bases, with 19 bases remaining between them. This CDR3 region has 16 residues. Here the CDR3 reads CASSLVAGQFLRGYTF. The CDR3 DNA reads TGTGCCAGCAGCTTGGTGGCAGGACAGTTCCTGCGTGGCTACACCTTC.

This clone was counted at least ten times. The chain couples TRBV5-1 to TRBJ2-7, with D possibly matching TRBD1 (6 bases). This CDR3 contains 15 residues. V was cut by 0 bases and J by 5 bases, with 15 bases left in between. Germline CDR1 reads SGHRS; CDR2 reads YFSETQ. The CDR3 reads CASSLVSGGVDEQYF. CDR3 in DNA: TGCGCCAGCAGCTTGGTATCTGGGGGCGTCGACGAGCAGTACTTC.

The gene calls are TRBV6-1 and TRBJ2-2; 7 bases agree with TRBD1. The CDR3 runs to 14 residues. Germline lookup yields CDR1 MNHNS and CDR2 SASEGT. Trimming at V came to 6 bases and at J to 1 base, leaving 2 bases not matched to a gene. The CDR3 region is CASSRTGNTGELFF. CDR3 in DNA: TGTGCCAGCAGCAGGACAGGGAACACCGGGGAGCTGTTTTTT.

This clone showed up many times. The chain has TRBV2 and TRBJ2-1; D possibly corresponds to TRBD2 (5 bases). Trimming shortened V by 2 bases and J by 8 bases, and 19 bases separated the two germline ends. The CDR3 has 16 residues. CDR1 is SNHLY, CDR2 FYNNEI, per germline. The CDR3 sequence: CASSELDQIGVDEQFF. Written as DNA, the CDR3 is TGTGCCAGCAGTGAACTGGACCAGATCGGGGTCGATGAGCAGTTCTTC.

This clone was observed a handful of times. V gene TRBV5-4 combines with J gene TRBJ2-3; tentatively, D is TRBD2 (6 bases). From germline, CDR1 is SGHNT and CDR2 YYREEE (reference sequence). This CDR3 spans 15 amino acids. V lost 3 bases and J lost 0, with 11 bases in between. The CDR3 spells CASSSGGASTDTQYF. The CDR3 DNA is TGTGCCAGCAGCTCGGGCGGGGCAAGCACAGATACGCAGTATTTT.

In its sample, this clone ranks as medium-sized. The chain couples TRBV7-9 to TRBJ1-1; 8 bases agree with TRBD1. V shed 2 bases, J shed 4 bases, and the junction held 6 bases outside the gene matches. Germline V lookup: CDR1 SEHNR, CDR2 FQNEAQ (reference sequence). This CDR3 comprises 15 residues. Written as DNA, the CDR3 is TGTGCCAGCAGCTTACCGACAGGGGTGGGCACTGAAGCTTTCTTT. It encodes CASSLPTGVGTEAFF.

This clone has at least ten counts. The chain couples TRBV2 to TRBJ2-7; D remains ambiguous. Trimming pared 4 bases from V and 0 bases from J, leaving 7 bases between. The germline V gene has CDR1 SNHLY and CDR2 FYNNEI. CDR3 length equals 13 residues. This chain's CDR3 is CASSGIISYEQYF. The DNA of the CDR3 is TGTGCCAGCAGTGGTATAATCTCCTACGAGCAGTACTTC.

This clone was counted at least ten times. CDR3 DNA sequence: TGTGCCAGCAGTTACGATCGGACAGTCGCCAACGAGCAGTACTTC. As protein: CASSYDRTVANEQYF. J is TRBJ2-7 and V is TRBV6-5; possible D gene TRBD1, 6 bases. This CDR3 region has 15 residues. The germline V and J ends were trimmed by 2 bases and 5 bases, with 16 bases remaining between them. CDR1 is MNHEY, CDR2 SVGAGI, per germline.

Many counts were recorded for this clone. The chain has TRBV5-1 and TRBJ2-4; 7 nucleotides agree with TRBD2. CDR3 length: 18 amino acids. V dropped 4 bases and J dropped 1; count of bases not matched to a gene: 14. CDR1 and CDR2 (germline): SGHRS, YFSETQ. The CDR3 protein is CASSPWASGEGAKNIQYF. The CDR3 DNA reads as TGCGCCAGCAGCCCCTGGGCTAGCGGAGAGGGGGCCAAAAACATTCAGTACTTC.

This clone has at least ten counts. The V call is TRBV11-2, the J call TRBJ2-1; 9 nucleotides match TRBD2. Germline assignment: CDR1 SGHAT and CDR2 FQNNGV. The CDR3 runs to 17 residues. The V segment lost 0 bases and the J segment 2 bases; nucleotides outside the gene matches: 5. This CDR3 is CASSLDRGGRAYNEQFF. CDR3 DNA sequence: TGTGCCAGCAGCTTAGATCGAGGCGGGAGGGCCTACAATGAGCAGTTCTTC. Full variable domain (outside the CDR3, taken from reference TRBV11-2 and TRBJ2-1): EAGVAQSPRYKIIEKRQSVAFWCNPISGHATLYWYQQILGQGPKLLIQFQNNGVVDDSQLPKDRFSAERLKGVDSTLKIQPAKLEDSAVYLCASSLDRGGRAYNEQFFGPGTRLTVL.

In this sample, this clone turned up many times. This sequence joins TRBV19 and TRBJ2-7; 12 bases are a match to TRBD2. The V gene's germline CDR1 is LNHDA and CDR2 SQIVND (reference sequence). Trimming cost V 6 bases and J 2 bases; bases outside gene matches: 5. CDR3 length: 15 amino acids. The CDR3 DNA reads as TGTGCCAGTAGCTACGGACTAGCGGGACCCTACGAGCAGTACTTC. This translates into CASSYGLAGPYEQYF.

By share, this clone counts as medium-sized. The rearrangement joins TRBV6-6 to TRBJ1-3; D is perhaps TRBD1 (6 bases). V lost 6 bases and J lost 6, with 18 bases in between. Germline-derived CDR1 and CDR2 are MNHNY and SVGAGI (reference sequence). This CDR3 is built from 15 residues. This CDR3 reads CASRVPQGSENTIYF. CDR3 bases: TGTGCCAGCAGGGTTCCACAGGGTTCGGAAAACACCATATATTTT.

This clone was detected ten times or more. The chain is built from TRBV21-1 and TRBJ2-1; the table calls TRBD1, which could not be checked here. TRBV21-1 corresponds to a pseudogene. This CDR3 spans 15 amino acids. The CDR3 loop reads CASSRRQGTYNEQFF. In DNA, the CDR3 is TGTGCCAGCAGCCGGCGGCAGGGGACCTACAATGAGCAGTTCTTC.

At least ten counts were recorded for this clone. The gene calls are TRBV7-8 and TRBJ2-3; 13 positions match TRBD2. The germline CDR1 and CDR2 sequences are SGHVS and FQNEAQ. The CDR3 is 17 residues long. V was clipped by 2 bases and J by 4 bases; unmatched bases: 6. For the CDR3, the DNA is TGTGCCAGCAGCTTAAGGACTAGCGGGAGTATCGCAGATACGCAGTATTTT. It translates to CASSLRTSGSIADTQYF.

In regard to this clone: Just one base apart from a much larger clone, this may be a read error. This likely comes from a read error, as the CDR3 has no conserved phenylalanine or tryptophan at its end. CDR3: CASSPGTAANEQYS. Here the CDR3 DNA reads TGTGCCAGCAGCCCGGGGACAGCCGCCAACGAGCAGTACTCC. V is TRBV9 and J is TRBJ2-7, with 7 bases lining up with TRBD1. Germline V gene data show CDR1 as SGDLS and CDR2 as YYNGEE. CDR3 length: 14 residues. Trimming took 4 bases from V and 5 from J; bases not matched to a gene: 9.

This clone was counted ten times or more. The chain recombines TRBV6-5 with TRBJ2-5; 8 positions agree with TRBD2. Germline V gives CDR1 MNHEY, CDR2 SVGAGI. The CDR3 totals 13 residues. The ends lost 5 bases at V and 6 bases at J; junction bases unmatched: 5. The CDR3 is CASSQPGGQTQYF. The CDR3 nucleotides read TGTGCCAGCAGTCAGCCGGGGGGGCAGACCCAGTACTTC.

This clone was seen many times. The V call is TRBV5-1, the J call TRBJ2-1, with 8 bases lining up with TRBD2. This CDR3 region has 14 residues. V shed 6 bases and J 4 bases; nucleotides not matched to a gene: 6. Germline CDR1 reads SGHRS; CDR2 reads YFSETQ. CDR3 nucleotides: TGCGCCAGCACATTAGCGGGGAGGTACAATGAGCAGTTCTTC. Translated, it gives CASTLAGRYNEQFF.